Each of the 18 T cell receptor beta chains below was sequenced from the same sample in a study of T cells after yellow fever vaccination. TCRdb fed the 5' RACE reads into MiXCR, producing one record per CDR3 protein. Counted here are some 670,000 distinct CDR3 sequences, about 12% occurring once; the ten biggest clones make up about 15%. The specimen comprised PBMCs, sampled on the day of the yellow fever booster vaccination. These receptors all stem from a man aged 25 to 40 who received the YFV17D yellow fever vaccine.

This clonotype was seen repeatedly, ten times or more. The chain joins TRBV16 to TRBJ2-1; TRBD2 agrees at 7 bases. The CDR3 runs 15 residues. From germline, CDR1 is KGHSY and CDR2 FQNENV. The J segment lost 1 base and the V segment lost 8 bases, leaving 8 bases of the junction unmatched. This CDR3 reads CASGRAAKSYNEQFF. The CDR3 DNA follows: TGTGCCAGCGGGAGGGCCGCAAAATCCTACAATGAGCAGTTCTTC.

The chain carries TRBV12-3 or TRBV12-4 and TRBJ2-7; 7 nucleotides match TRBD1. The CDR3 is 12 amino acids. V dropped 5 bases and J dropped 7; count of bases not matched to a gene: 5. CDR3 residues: CASSPTGWEQYF. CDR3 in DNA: TGTGCCAGCAGTCCGACAGGGTGGGAGCAGTACTTC.

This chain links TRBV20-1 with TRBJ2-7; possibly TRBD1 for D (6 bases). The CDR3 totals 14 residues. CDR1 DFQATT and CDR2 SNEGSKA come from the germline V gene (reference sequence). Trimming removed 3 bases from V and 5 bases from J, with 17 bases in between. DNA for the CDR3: TGCAGTGCTAGTTTACTCAGGGGCCGCAACGAGCAGTACTTC. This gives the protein CSASLLRGRNEQYF.

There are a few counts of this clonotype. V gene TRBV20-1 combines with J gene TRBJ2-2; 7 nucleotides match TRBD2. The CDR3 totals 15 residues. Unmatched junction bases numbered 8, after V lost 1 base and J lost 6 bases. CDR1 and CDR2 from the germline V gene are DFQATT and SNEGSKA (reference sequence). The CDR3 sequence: CSARVAGVTPGELFF. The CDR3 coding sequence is TGCAGTGCTAGAGTGGCGGGGGTGACCCCCGGGGAGCTGTTTTTT.

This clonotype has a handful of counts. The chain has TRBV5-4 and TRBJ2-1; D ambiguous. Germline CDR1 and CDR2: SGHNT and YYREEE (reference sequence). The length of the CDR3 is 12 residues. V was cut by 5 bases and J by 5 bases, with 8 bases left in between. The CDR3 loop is CASRSLDNEQFF. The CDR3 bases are TGTGCCAGCAGATCACTGGACAATGAGCAGTTCTTC.

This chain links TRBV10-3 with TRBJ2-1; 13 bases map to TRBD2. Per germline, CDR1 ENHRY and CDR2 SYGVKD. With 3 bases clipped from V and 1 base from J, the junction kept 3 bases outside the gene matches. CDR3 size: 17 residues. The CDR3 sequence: CAISDPGLAGSYNEQFF. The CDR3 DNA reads TGTGCCATCAGTGATCCGGGACTAGCGGGATCCTACAATGAGCAGTTCTTC.

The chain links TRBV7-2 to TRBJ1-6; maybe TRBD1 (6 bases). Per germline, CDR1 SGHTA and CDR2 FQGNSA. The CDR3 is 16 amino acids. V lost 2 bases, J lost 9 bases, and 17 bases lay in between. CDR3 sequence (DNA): TGTGCCAGCAGCTTAAATGGGGGGGGCGCGGGTTCACCCCTCCACTTT. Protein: CASSLNGGGAGSPLHF.

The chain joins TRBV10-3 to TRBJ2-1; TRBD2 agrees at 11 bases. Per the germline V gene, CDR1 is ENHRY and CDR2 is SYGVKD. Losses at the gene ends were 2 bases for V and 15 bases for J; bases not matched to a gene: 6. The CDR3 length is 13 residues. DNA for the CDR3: TGTGCCATCAGTGAGGGTACTAGCGGGAGTCTGTTCTTC. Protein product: CAISEGTSGSLFF.

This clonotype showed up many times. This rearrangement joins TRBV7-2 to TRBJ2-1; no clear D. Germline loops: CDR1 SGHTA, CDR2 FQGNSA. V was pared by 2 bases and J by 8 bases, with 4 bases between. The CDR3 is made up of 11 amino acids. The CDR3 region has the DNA TGTGCCAGCAGCTTAATGTATGAGCAGTTCTTC. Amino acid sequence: CASSLMYEQFF.

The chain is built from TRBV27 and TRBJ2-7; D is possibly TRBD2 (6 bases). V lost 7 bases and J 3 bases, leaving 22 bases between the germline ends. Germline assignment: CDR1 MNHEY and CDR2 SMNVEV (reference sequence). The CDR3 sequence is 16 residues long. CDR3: CASNRVGGRTNYEQYF. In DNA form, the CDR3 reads TGTGCCAGCAACCGCGTTGGGGGACGGACTAACTACGAGCAGTACTTC.

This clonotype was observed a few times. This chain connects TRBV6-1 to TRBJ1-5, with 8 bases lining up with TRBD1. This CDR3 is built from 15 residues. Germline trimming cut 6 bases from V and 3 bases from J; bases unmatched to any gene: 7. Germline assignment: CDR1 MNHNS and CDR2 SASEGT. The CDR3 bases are TGTGCCAGCAGAGGACAGGGTGGGAACAATCAGCCCCAGCATTTT. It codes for CASRGQGGNNQPQHF.

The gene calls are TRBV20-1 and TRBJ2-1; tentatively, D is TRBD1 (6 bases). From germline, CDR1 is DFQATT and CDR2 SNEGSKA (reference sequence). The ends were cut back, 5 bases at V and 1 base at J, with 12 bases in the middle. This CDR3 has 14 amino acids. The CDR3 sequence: CSAHTGSSYNEQFF. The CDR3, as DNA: TGCAGTGCTCACACAGGGAGTTCCTACAATGAGCAGTTCTTC.

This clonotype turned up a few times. The CDR3: CASTYRSGSGFPLVEQFF. As DNA, the CDR3 is TGTGCCAGCACTTACCGCTCCGGGAGCGGATTCCCGTTGGTGGAGCAGTTCTTC. The chain carries TRBV7-2 and TRBJ2-1; a weak D match, TRBD2 (6 bases). Germline values: CDR1 SGHTA, CDR2 FQGNSA. The CDR3 spans 18 residues. Trimming stripped 7 bases from V and 10 bases from J, with 32 bases between.

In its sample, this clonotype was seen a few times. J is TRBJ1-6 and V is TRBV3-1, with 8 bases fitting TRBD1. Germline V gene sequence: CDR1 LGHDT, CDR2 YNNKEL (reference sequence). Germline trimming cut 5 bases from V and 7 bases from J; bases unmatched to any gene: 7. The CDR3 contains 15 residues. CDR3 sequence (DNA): TGTGCCAGCAGCTCTTTCGGGGACAGGAATTCACCCCTCCACTTT. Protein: CASSSFGDRNSPLHF.

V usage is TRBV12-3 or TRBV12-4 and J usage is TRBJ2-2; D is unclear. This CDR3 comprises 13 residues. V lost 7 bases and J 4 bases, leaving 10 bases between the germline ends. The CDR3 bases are TGTGCCAGCACTAATATTGGCACCGGGGAGCTGTTTTTT. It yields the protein CASTNIGTGELFF.

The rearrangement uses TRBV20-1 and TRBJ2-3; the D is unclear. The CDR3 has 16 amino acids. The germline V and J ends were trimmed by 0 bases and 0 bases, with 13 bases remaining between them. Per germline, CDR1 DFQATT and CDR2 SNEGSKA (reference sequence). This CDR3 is CSAREFRKSSTDTQYF. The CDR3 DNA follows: TGCAGTGCTAGAGAGTTTAGGAAATCTAGCACAGATACGCAGTATTTT.

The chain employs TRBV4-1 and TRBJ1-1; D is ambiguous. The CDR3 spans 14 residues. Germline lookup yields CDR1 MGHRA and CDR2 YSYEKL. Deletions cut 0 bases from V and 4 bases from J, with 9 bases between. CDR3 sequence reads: CASSQDGFATEAFF. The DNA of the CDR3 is TGCGCCAGCAGCCAAGATGGGTTCGCCACTGAAGCTTTCTTT.

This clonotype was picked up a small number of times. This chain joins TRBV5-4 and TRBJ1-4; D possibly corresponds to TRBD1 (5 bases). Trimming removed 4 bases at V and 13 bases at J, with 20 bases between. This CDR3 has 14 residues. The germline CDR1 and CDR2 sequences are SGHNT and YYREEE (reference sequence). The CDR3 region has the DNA TGTGCCAGCAGCCGGGATGCGGGGGGTGGGAGACTGTTTTTT. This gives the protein CASSRDAGGGRLFF.